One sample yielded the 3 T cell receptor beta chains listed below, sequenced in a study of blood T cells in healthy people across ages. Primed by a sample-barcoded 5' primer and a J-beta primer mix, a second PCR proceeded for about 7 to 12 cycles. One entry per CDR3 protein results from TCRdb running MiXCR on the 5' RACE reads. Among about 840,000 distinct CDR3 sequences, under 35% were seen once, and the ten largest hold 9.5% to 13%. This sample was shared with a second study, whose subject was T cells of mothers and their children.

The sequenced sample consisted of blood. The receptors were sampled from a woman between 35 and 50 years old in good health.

The CDR3 sequence is CASSDVAPSDTDTQYF. The CDR3 region has the DNA TGTGCCAGCAGTGATGTAGCCCCTAGCGACACAGATACGCAGTATTTT. The rearrangement joins TRBV25-1 to TRBJ2-3; a weak D match, TRBD2 (6 bases). CDR3 size: 16 residues. V shed 3 bases and J shed 2 bases, with 15 bases lying between them. The germline CDR1 and CDR2 sequences are MGHDK and SYGVNS.

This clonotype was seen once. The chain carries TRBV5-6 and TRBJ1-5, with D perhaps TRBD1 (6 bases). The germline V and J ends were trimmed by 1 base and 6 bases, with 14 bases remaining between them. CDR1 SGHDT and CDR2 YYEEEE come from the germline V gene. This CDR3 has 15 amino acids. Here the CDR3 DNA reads TGTGCCAGCAGCTTGTGGGGCAGGGGCGGTCAGCCCCAGCATTTT. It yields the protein CASSLWGRGGQPQHF.

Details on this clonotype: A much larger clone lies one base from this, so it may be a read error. The CDR3 loop is CASIPSFLDIYEQYF. CDR3 coding DNA: TGTGCCAGCATCCCTAGCTTTTTAGATATCTACGAGCAGTACTTC. The chain couples TRBV7-2 to TRBJ2-7; a possible D gene is TRBD2 (5 bases). This CDR3 contains 15 residues. Germline V CDR1 and CDR2: SGHTA, FQGNSA. V lost 7 bases to trimming and J lost 3 bases, with 19 bases between them.